This T cell receptor beta chain originates from a study of blood T cells in healthy people across ages. CDR1 GTSNPN and CDR2 SVGIG come from the germline V gene (reference sequence). The CDR3 runs to 14 residues. Trimming pared 7 bases from V and 2 bases from J, leaving 17 bases between. The use of a sample-barcoded 5' primer and a J-beta primer mix characterized a second PCR of roughly 6 to 11 cycles. TCRdb itself ran the 5' RACE reads through MiXCR, one entry per CDR3 protein. The table has more than 1,400,000 distinct CDR3 sequences, approximately 40% seen once. The clonotype comes from a woman aged 18-29 years in good health. Sequences were obtained from blood. The V and J genes are TRBV30 and TRBJ2-5, with D perhaps TRBD2 (8 bases). The CDR3 protein is CAFSGGGRQETQYF. CDR3 DNA sequence: TGTGCCTTTTCGGGAGGGGGCAGGCAAGAGACCCAGTACTTC.